This is a list of T cell receptor beta chains from one sample in a study of shared clonotypes between healthy human individuals. Clones were sequenced by immunoSEQ multiplex PCR, and TCRdb holds only the in-frame ones, with some missing. Counted here are about 580,000 clones, 95% to 98% occurring once; the ten biggest clones make up 0.25% to 0.35%. What was sequenced was naive CD8+ T cells sorted from blood. The receptor source for this set is a man aged 30-40 years in good health. CDR3s include the opening cysteine and the closing phenylalanine or tryptophan. A D gene is named only where the DNA matches it firmly. Not all rows give a size; the values are once, few, many and, for expanded clones, a class.

>TRBV5-8|TRBJ2-7|NA|TRBD1
CASSPGQDYEQYF
TGTGCCAGCAGCCCGGGACAGGACTACGAGCAGTACTTC
>TRBV10-3|TRBJ2-7|NA|NA
CAISEGSYEQYF
TGTGCCATCAGTGAGGGGAGCTACGAGCAGTACTTC
>TRBV28|TRBJ2-2|NA|NA
CASSSWGGELFF
TGTGCCAGCAGTTCATGGGGCGGGGAGCTGTTTTTT
>TRBV6-6|TRBJ2-1|NA|NA
CASSYIQITYNEQFF
TGTGCCAGCAGTTACATCCAGATTACCTACAATGAGCAGTTCTTC
>TRBV7-9|TRBJ2-1|NA|NA
CASSKKTGGVEQFF
TGTGCCAGCAGCAAAAAAACAGGGGGGGTTGAGCAGTTCTTC
>TRBV4-3|TRBJ2-7|once|NA
CASSHGRDNYEQYF
TGCGCCAGCAGCCACGGGCGGGACAACTACGAGCAGTACTTC
>TRBV7-8|TRBJ2-7|NA|NA
CASSLARGINEQYF
TGTGCCAGCAGCTTAGCGCGTGGGATCAACGAGCAGTACTTC
>TRBV27|TRBJ1-2|NA|NA
CASRSGTHVYGYTF
TGTGCCAGCAGATCCGGGACACATGTCTATGGCTACACCTTC
>TRBV7-9|TRBJ1-4|NA|TRBD1
CASRKRQGNEKLFF
TGTGCCAGCAGAAAGCGACAGGGGAATGAAAAACTGTTTTTT
>TRBV7-6|TRBJ2-1|NA|TRBD2
CASSLDPGGAEQFF
TGTGCCAGCAGCTTAGATCCGGGAGGGGCTGAGCAGTTCTTC
>TRBV6-1|TRBJ2-7|NA|TRBD1
CASSEGTGSPYEQYF
TGTGCCAGCAGTGAGGGGACAGGGAGTCCCTACGAGCAGTACTTC
>TRBV5-1|TRBJ2-7|NA|TRBD2
CASSLALAGPGPYEQYF
TGCGCCAGCAGCTTGGCTCTAGCGGGCCCAGGGCCCTACGAGCAGTACTTC
>TRBV10-3|TRBJ2-1|few|TRBD1
CAISVDRERYNEQFF
TGTGCCATCAGTGTGGACAGGGAAAGGTACAATGAGCAGTTCTTC
>TRBV7-8|TRBJ2-7|NA|TRBD1
CASSLGTGAYEQYF
TGTGCCAGCAGCTTAGGGACAGGGGCCTACGAGCAGTACTTC
>TRBV9|TRBJ2-7|NA|NA
CASSGRDGGYEQYF
TGTGCCAGCAGCGGCCGGGACGGAGGCTACGAGCAGTACTTC